This TCR beta chain was identified in a study of OX40 agonist ivuxolimab in advanced cancers. Clones were sequenced by immunoSEQ multiplex PCR, and TCRdb holds only the in-frame ones, with some missing. Seen here are 15,000 or so clones, about 90% observed once, and the top ten hold approximately 23%. CDR3 length equals 16 residues. Germline assignment: CDR1 SNHLY and CDR2 FYNNEI. V lost 4 bases and J lost 0; bases outside the gene matches: 6. This chain joins TRBV2 and TRBJ1-1, with 9 bases that match TRBD1. This sample comprised CD4+ or CD8+ T cells sorted from blood, obtained in a trial of the OX40 agonist ivuxolimab. The receptor was derived from an adult with an advanced solid tumor such as melanoma, head and neck, liver or kidney cancer. Here the CDR3 reads CASSVNRDRVNTEAFF. The CDR3 region has the DNA TGTGCCAGCAGTGTTAACCGGGACAGGGTGAACACTGAAGCTTTCTTT.